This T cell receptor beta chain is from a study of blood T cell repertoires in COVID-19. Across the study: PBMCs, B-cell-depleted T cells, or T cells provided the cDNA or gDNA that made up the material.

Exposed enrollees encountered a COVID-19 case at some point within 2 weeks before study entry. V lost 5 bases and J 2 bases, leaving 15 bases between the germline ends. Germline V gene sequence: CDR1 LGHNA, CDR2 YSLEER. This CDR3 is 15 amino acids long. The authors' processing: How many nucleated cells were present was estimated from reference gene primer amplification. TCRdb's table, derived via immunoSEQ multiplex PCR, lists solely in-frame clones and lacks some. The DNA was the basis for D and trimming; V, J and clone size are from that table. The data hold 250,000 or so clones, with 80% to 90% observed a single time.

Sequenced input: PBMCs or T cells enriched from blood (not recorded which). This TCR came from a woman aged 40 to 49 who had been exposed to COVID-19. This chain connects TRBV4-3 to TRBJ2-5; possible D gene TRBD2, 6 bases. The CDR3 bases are TGCGCCAGCAGCAAGCCGGGACTGCCACAAGAGACCCAGTACTTC. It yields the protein CASSKPGLPQETQYF.